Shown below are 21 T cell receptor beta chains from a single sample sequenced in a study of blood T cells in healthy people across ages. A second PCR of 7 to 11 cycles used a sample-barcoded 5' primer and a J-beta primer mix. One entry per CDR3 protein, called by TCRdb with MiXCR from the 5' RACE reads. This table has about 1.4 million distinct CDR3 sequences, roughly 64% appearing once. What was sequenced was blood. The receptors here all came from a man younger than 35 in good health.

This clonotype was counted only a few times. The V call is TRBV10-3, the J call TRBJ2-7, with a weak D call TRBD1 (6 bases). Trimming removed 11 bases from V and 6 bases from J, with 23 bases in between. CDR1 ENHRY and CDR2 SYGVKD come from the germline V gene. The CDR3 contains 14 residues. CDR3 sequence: CASGTGTTGPEQYF. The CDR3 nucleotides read TGTGCCTCCGGGACGGGGACGACAGGTCCCGAGCAGTACTTC.

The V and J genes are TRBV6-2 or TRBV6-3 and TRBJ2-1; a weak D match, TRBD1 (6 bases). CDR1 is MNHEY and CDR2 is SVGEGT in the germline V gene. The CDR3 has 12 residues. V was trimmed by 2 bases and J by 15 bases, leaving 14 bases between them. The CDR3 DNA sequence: TGTGCCAGCAGTTACGAGGGACAACAACCGTTCTTC. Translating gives CASSYEGQQPFF.

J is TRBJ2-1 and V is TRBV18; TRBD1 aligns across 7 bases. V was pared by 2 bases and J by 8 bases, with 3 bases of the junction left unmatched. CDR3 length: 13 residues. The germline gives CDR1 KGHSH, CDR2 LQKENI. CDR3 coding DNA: TGTGCCAGCTCACCAAACAGGGGCGATGAGCAGTTCTTC. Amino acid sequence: CASSPNRGDEQFF.

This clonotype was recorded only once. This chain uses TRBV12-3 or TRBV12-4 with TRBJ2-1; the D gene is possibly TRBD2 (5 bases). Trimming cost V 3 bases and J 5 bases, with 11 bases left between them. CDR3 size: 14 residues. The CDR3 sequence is CASSFSGFDNEQFF. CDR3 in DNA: TGTGCCAGCAGTTTTTCGGGGTTCGACAATGAGCAGTTCTTC.

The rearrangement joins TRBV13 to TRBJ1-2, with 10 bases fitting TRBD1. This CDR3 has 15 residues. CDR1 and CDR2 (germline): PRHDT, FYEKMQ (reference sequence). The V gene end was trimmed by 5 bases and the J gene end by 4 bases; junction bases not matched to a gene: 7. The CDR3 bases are TGTGCCAGCAGCGCGGGACAGGGGATTCTCTATGGCTACACCTTC. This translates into CASSAGQGILYGYTF.

The CDR3 DNA sequence: TGCGCCAGCAGCACAGGACAGGGCACTAGCGAGCAGTACTTC. Translation: CASSTGQGTSEQYF. The chain uses TRBV5-1 and TRBJ2-7; 8 bases fit TRBD1. The V gene end was trimmed by 4 bases and the J gene end by 6 bases; junction bases not matched to a gene: 9. The germline gives CDR1 SGHRS, CDR2 YFSETQ. The CDR3 totals 14 residues.

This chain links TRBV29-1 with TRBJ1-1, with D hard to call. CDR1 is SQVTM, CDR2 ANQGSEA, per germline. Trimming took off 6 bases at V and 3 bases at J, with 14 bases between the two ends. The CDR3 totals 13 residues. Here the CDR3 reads CSVDLEEDTEAFF. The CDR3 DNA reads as TGCAGCGTCGATCTCGAAGAGGACACTGAAGCTTTCTTT.

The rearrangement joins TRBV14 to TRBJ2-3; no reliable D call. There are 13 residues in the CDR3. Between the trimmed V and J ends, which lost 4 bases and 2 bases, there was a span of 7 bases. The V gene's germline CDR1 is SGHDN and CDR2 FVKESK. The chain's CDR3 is CASSPHHTDTQYF. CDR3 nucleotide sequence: TGTGCCAGCAGCCCCCATCACACAGATACGCAGTATTTT.

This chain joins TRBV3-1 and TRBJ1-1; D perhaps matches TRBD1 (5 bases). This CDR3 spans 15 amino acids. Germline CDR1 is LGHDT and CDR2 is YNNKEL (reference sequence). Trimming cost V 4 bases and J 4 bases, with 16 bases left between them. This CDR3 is CASSPPGLKGTEAFF. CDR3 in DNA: TGTGCCAGCAGCCCCCCGGGGCTCAAAGGCACTGAAGCTTTCTTT.

This CDR3 is CASSVRGSLYNEQFF. The CDR3 DNA reads as TGTGCCAGCAGTGTACGAGGTTCCCTCTACAATGAGCAGTTCTTC. The V gene is TRBV25-1, the J gene TRBJ2-1; D remains ambiguous. This CDR3 has 15 amino acids. Per the germline V gene, CDR1 is MGHDK and CDR2 is SYGVNS. V gave up 4 bases and J gave up 3 bases, with 13 bases separating them.

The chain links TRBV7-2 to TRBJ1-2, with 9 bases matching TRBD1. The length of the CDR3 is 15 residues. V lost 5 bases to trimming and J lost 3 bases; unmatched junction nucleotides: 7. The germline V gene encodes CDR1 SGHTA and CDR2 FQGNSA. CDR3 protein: CASSPGQGRHYGYTF. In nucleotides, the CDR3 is TGTGCCAGCAGCCCCGGACAGGGGCGTCACTATGGCTACACCTTC.

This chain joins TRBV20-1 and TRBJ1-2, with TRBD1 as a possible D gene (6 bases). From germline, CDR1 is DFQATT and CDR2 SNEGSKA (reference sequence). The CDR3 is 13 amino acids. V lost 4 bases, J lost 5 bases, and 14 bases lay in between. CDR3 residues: CSATATGKYGYTF. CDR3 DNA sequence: TGCAGTGCTACAGCCACAGGGAAATATGGCTACACCTTC.

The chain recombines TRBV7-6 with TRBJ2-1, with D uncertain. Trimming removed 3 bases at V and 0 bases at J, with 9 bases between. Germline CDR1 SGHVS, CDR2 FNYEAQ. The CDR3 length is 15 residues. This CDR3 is CASSFTGSSYNEQFF. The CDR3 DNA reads TGTGCCAGCAGCTTTACCGGGTCCTCCTACAATGAGCAGTTCTTC.

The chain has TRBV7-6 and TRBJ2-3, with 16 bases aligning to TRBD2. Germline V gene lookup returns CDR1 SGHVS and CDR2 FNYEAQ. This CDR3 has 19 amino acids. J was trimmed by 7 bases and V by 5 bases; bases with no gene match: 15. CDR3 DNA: TGTGCCAGCAGCCGCCCACCGGGGACTAGCGGGGGGGCCGCTTATACGCAGTATTTT. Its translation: CASSRPPGTSGGAAYTQYF.

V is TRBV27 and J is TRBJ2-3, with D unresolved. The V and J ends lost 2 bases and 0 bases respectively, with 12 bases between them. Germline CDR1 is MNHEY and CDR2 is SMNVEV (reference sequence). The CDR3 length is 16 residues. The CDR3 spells CASSLSSYLSTDTQYF. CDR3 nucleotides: TGTGCCAGCAGTTTAAGCTCTTACCTAAGCACAGATACGCAGTATTTT.

The CDR3 is CASSRVQTTGSEQFF. CDR3 nucleotide sequence: TGTGCCAGCAGTCGGGTTCAGACTACGGGGAGTGAGCAGTTCTTC. J is TRBJ2-1 and V is TRBV2, with D maybe TRBD2 (5 bases). The CDR3 is 15 amino acids. V was trimmed by 5 bases and J by 9 bases, leaving 20 bases between them. Per germline, CDR1 SNHLY and CDR2 FYNNEI.

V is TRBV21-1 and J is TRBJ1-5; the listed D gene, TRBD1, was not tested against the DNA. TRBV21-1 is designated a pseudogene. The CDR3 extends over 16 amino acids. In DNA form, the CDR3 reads TGTGCCAGCAAAAAAAGGAACAGGGGGCAGGATCAGCCCCAGCATTTT. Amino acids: CASKKRNRGQDQPQHF.

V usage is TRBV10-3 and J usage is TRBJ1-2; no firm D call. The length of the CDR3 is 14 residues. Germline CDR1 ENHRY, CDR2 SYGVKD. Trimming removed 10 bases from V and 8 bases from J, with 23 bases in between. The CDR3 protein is CASTGGRTKGGYTF. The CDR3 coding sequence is TGTGCCAGCACCGGAGGGAGGACCAAGGGAGGCTACACCTTC.

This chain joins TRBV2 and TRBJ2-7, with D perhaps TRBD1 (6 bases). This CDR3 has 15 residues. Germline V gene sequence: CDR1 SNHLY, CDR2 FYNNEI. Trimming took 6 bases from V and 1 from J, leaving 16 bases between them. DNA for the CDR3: TGTGCCAGCAGGGACAGCTCCATCCTTTCCTACGAGCAGTACTTC. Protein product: CASRDSSILSYEQYF.

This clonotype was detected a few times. CDR3 residues: CASSPWTGPYSPLHF. DNA of the CDR3: TGTGCCAGCAGCCCGTGGACAGGTCCTTATTCACCCCTCCACTTT. The V gene is TRBV11-2, the J gene TRBJ1-6; 7 bases fit TRBD1. The length of the CDR3 is 15 residues. The germline V gene has CDR1 SGHAT and CDR2 FQNNGV. V lost 5 bases, J lost 8 bases, and 9 bases stayed unmatched.

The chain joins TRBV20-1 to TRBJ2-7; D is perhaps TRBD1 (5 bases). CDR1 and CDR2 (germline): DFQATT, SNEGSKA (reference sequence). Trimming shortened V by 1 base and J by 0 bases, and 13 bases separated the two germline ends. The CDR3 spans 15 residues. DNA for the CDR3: TGCAGTGCTAGAGGACCGGACGACAGCTCCTACGAGCAGTACTTC. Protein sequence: CSARGPDDSSYEQYF.